This T cell receptor (beta chain) came from a study of response to subunit inactivated influenza vaccine. At least ten counts were recorded for this clonotype. The antigen is not known. TCRdb re-called the RT-PCR reads through MiXCR, storing one row per CDR3 protein. The data show about 700,000 distinct CDR3 sequences, roughly 14% seen once. Findings of the study overall: It was suggested by the authors that few new T cells are recruited by each seasonal influenza vaccination.

This specimen consisted of PBMCs from blood, obtained roughly 12 days after vaccination. The source is a man between 45 and 60 years old who received an inactivated influenza vaccine.

The CDR3 sequence is CASSPHRGPYNEQFF. The CDR3 DNA is TGTGCCAGCAGCCCCCACAGGGGACCCTACAATGAGCAGTTCTTC. The chain uses TRBV12-3 or TRBV12-4 and TRBJ2-1, with 7 bases fitting TRBD1. The CDR3 totals 15 residues. The trim removed 6 bases at V and 2 bases at J, leaving 7 bases unmatched.